This record concerns one T cell receptor (beta chain) sequence. The sample comes from a study of blood T cell repertoires in COVID-19. About the study: Samples representing acute and convalescent COVID-19 were sourced from the United States, Italy and Spain. In each case, the material was cDNA or gDNA derived from T cells, B-cell-depleted T cells, or PBMCs.

The CDR3 covers 14 residues. CDR1 and CDR2 (germline): WSHSY, SAAADI. V was shortened by 3 bases and J by 4 bases, with 12 bases between the two germline ends. The participants were between about 18 and 95 years old and came from some 23 US areas. Participant-given clinical history determined each cohort assignment. Sequencing used immunoSEQ multiplex PCR; TCRdb keeps in-frame clones, though not all of them. The repertoire has more than 200,000 clones, 89% of them found once; the top ten carry less than 4%. Sample: PBMCs or T cells enriched from blood (not recorded which). The receptor's source is a woman aged 25-40 years with acute COVID-19. This sequence joins TRBV10-2 and TRBJ1-1; no clear D gene. The CDR3 coding sequence is TGCGCCAGCAGTGACCGGCGGCCGCTCACTGAAGCTTTCTTT. Residues: CASSDRRPLTEAFF.